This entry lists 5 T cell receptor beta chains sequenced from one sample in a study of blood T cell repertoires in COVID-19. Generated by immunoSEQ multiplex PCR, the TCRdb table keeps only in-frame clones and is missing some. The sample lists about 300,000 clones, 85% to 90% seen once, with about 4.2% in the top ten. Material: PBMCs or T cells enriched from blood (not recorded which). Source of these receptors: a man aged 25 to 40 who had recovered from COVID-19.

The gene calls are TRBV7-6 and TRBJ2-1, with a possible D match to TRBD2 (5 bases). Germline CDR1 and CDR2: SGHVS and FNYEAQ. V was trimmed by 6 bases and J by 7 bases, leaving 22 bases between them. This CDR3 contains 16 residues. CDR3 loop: CASRIKRGPGRNEQFF. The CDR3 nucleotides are TGTGCCAGCAGAATAAAACGAGGGCCCGGTCGGAATGAGCAGTTCTTC.

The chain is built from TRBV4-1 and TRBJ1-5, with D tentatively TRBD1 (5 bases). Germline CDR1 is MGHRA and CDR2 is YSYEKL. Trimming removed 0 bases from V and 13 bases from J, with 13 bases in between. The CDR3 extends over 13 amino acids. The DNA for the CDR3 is TGCGCCAGCAGCCAAGAACTCCTAGGGGCACAGCATTTT. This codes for CASSQELLGAQHF.

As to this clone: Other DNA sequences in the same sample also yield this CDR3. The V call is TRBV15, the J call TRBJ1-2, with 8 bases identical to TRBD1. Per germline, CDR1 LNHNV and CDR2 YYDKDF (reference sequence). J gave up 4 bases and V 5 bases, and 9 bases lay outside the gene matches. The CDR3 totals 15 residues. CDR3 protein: CATSRGQGAGYGYTF. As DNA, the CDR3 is TGTGCCACCAGCCGAGGGCAGGGGGCTGGCTATGGCTACACCTTC.

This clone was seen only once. The CDR3 is CASSPRSGGDQYF. CDR3 nucleotides: TGTGCCAGCAGCCCGCGTAGCGGGGGGGACCAGTACTTC. The rearrangement links TRBV11-3 to TRBJ2-5; 11 bases fit TRBD2. The length of the CDR3 is 13 residues. Germline trimming cut 5 bases from V and 10 bases from J; bases unmatched to any gene: 6. Per the germline V gene, CDR1 is SGHNT and CDR2 is YENEEA. The full variable domain, its missing parts supplied by reference TRBV11-3 and TRBJ2-5, is EAGVVQSPRYKIIEKKQPVAFWCNPISGHNTLYWYLQNLGQGPELLIRYENEEAVDDSQLPKDRFSAERLKGVDSTLKIQPAELGDSAVYLCASSPRSGGDQYFGPGTRLLVL.

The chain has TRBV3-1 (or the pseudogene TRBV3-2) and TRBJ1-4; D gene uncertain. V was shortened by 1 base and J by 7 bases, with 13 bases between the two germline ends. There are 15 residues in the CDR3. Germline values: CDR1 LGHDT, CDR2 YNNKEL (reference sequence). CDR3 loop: CASSQVQPTGEKLFF. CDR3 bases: TGTGCCAGCAGCCAAGTTCAGCCGACGGGTGAAAAACTGTTTTTT.